The rows below give T cell receptor beta chains drawn from one sample of a study of T cell responses to AZD1222 COVID-19 vaccine. Measured with immunoSEQ multiplex PCR; TCRdb has only the in-frame clones, and not every one. The sample records around 100,000 clones, approximately 87% being singletons. The sequencing used peripheral blood, collected on day 0 of AZD1222 vaccination. These TCRs come from an adult in good health. CDR3s include the opening cysteine and the closing phenylalanine or tryptophan. A D gene is named only where the DNA matches it firmly. Size is omitted from some rows. Given values are once, few, many or a class for expanded clones.

d_call: .
cdr3_length: 14
v_call: TRBV7-2
j_call: TRBJ2-5
clone_size: .
cdr3_nt: TGTGCCAGCAGCTTAGGGGCAGGGCGGGAGACCCAGTACTTC
cdr3_aa: CASSLGAGRETQYF

d_call: .
cdr3_length: 13
v_call: TRBV7-9
j_call: TRBJ2-7
clone_size: few
cdr3_nt: TGTGCCAGCAGCTCCGGGTGGGTCTACGAGCAGTACTTC
cdr3_aa: CASSSGWVYEQYF

d_call: TRBD2
cdr3_length: 17
v_call: TRBV5-1
j_call: TRBJ2-3
clone_size: .
cdr3_nt: TGCGCCAGCACCCTCGGCAGGACTAGCGGCCGCACAGATACGCAGTATTTT
cdr3_aa: CASTLGRTSGRTDTQYF

d_call: TRBD1
cdr3_length: 15
v_call: TRBV18
j_call: TRBJ1-1
clone_size: .
cdr3_nt: TGTGCCAGCTCACCCATGACAGGGAAGAACACTGAAGCTTTCTTT
cdr3_aa: CASSPMTGKNTEAFF

d_call: .
cdr3_length: 11
v_call: TRBV27
j_call: TRBJ1-1
clone_size: few
cdr3_nt: TGTGCCAGCAGTTCATTCAGTGAAGCTTTCTTT
cdr3_aa: CASSSFSEAFF

d_call: .
cdr3_length: 12
v_call: TRBV19
j_call: TRBJ1-1
clone_size: .
cdr3_nt: TGTGCCAGCCGAAAGATGAACACTGAAGCTTTCTTT
cdr3_aa: CASRKMNTEAFF

d_call: .
cdr3_length: 12
v_call: TRBV20-1
j_call: TRBJ1-2
clone_size: .
cdr3_nt: TGCAGTGCTAGTCCCCTAAACTATGGCTACACCTTC
cdr3_aa: CSASPLNYGYTF

d_call: TRBD2
cdr3_length: 16
v_call: TRBV7-8
j_call: TRBJ2-3
clone_size: .
cdr3_nt: TGTGCCAGCAGCGAACAGACTAGCGGGGGCACAGATACGCAGTATTTT
cdr3_aa: CASSEQTSGGTDTQYF

d_call: TRBD1
cdr3_length: 14
v_call: TRBV20-1
j_call: TRBJ2-2
clone_size: .
cdr3_nt: TGCAGTGCTAGTACAGGGGTAGTAGCCGGGGAGCTGTTTTTT
cdr3_aa: CSASTGVVAGELFF

d_call: TRBD2
cdr3_length: 16
v_call: TRBV10-3
j_call: TRBJ2-2
clone_size: .
cdr3_nt: TGTGCCATCAGTGGCTGGACTAGCGGGGACACCGGGGAGCTGTTTTTT
cdr3_aa: CAISGWTSGDTGELFF

d_call: .
cdr3_length: 15
v_call: TRBV7-6
j_call: TRBJ1-6
clone_size: .
cdr3_nt: TGTGCCAGCAGCTTAAATCCGGGGAGTAGTTCACCCCTCCACTTT
cdr3_aa: CASSLNPGSSSPLHF

d_call: .
cdr3_length: 14
v_call: TRBV11-2
j_call: TRBJ2-5
clone_size: .
cdr3_nt: TGTGCCAGCAGCTTAGAGGTCCTGCAAGAGACCCAGTACTTC
cdr3_aa: CASSLEVLQETQYF

d_call: TRBD2
cdr3_length: 17
v_call: TRBV4-1
j_call: TRBJ2-5
clone_size: .
cdr3_nt: TGCGCCAGCAGCCAATTGGGTAGCGGGAGATCTCAAGGGACCCAGTACTTC
cdr3_aa: CASSQLGSGRSQGTQYF

d_call: .
cdr3_length: 19
v_call: TRBV19
j_call: TRBJ1-2
clone_size: .
cdr3_nt: TGTGCCAGTAGTATACGTCCCCTGGGGGGGGCGCTCGGTTCAGGAGGCTACACCTTC
cdr3_aa: CASSIRPLGGALGSGGYTF

d_call: .
cdr3_length: 16
v_call: TRBV6-1
j_call: TRBJ1-1
clone_size: .
cdr3_nt: TGTGCCAGCAGTGAAGCGCTGGGAGGATGGGACACTGAAGCTTTCTTT
cdr3_aa: CASSEALGGWDTEAFF

d_call: .
cdr3_length: 11
v_call: TRBV6-5
j_call: TRBJ1-1
clone_size: once
cdr3_nt: TGTGCCAGCAGTTGGCGCGGGGAAGCTTTCTTT
cdr3_aa: CASSWRGEAFF

d_call: .
cdr3_length: 14
v_call: TRBV3-1/TRBV3-2
j_call: TRBJ1-2
clone_size: .
cdr3_nt: TGTGCCAGCAGCTCCCAGTTTGGAGGGGATGGCTACACCTTC
cdr3_aa: CASSSQFGGDGYTF

d_call: .
cdr3_length: 13
v_call: TRBV19
j_call: TRBJ1-1
clone_size: .
cdr3_nt: TGTGCCAGTAACTGGCAGCTGAACACTGAAGCTTTCTTT
cdr3_aa: CASNWQLNTEAFF

d_call: .
cdr3_length: 17
v_call: TRBV2
j_call: TRBJ2-6
clone_size: .
cdr3_nt: TGTGCCAGCACGTTGAAAACCGCTCTTTCTGGGGCCAACGTCCTGACTTTC
cdr3_aa: CASTLKTALSGANVLTF

d_call: .
cdr3_length: 14
v_call: TRBV6-5
j_call: TRBJ2-3
clone_size: .
cdr3_nt: TGTGCCAGCAGTTATCAGGTCCACACAGATACGCAGTATTTT
cdr3_aa: CASSYQVHTDTQYF

d_call: TRBD2
cdr3_length: 18
v_call: TRBV7-8
j_call: TRBJ2-5
clone_size: .
cdr3_nt: TGTGCCAGCAGCTCGCAACCCGGGACTAGCGGGAAAAAAGAGACCCAGTACTTC
cdr3_aa: CASSSQPGTSGKKETQYF

d_call: .
cdr3_length: 15
v_call: TRBV7-9
j_call: TRBJ2-3
clone_size: .
cdr3_nt: TGTGCCAGCAGCCCAGCGGAGACTACCACAGATACGCAGTATTTT
cdr3_aa: CASSPAETTTDTQYF

d_call: .
cdr3_length: 12
v_call: TRBV11-2
j_call: TRBJ2-1
clone_size: .
cdr3_nt: TGTGCCAGCAGCTTAGGTTTCAATGAGCAGTTCTTC
cdr3_aa: CASSLGFNEQFF

d_call: .
cdr3_length: 14
v_call: TRBV2
j_call: TRBJ2-5
clone_size: .
cdr3_nt: TGTGCCAGCAGTATCGGACCCAAGGGAGAGACCCAGTACTTC
cdr3_aa: CASSIGPKGETQYF

d_call: .
cdr3_length: 13
v_call: TRBV19
j_call: TRBJ1-1
clone_size: .
cdr3_nt: TGTGCCAGTGGAACCAGGGCAAACTTCGAAGCTTTCTTT
cdr3_aa: CASGTRANFEAFF

d_call: .
cdr3_length: 10
v_call: TRBV2
j_call: TRBJ2-7
clone_size: .
cdr3_nt: TGTGCCAGCAGTGCCAGGGAACTTTACTTC
cdr3_aa: CASSARELYF

d_call: .
cdr3_length: 13
v_call: TRBV29-1
j_call: TRBJ2-3
clone_size: .
cdr3_nt: TGCAGCGTTGGTGGGGAGCTAACAGATACGCAGTATTTT
cdr3_aa: CSVGGELTDTQYF

d_call: .
cdr3_length: 15
v_call: TRBV5-6
j_call: TRBJ2-7
clone_size: .
cdr3_nt: TGTGCCAGCAGCTTGGGTCCCACAGGAACGGACGAGCAGTACTTC
cdr3_aa: CASSLGPTGTDEQYF